Shown below are 13 T cell receptor beta chains from a single sample sequenced in a study of T cell responses to AZD1222 COVID-19 vaccine. TCRdb's table, derived via immunoSEQ multiplex PCR, lists solely in-frame clones and lacks some. Among roughly 200,000 clones listed, just over 90% were seen once. Sequencing was performed on peripheral blood, taken 28 days after the second AZD1222 dose. The source is an adult who received the AZD1222 COVID-19 vaccine.

The chain combines TRBV3-1 (or the pseudogene TRBV3-2) with TRBJ1-1, with D possibly being TRBD1 (6 bases). This CDR3 is 14 amino acids long. The germline V gene has CDR1 LGHDT and CDR2 YNNKEL (reference sequence). The V end was cut by 4 bases, the J end by 2 bases, with 11 bases between. This chain's CDR3 is CASSLRTVNTEAFF. The CDR3 coding sequence is TGTGCCAGCAGCCTACGGACAGTAAACACTGAAGCTTTCTTT.

The chain is built from TRBV4-1 and TRBJ1-5; 8 bases fit TRBD1. The junction had 8 bases not matched to a gene; V was cut back by 0 bases and J by 1 base. Germline CDR1 is MGHRA and CDR2 is YSYEKL. The CDR3 is made up of 18 amino acids. The CDR3 spells CASSQDPARGPSNQPQHF. The CDR3 nucleotides read TGCGCCAGCAGCCAAGATCCCGCCAGGGGGCCCAGCAATCAGCCCCAGCATTTT.

The chain links TRBV24-1 to TRBJ2-2; D remains ambiguous. Germline V lookup: CDR1 KGHDR, CDR2 SFDVKD. The V end lost 4 bases, the J end lost 6 bases, and 11 bases lay between the germline ends. This CDR3 has 14 residues. The CDR3: CATSDPTGSGELFF. The CDR3 DNA follows: TGTGCCACCAGTGACCCTACGGGCTCCGGGGAGCTGTTTTTT.

The V and J genes are TRBV7-9 and TRBJ2-2, with 7 bases matching TRBD2. Germline CDR1 and CDR2: SEHNR and FQNEAQ (reference sequence). V shed 5 bases and J 2 bases; nucleotides not matched to a gene: 8. There are 16 residues in the CDR3. This CDR3 is CASSPTLAANTGELFF. For the CDR3, the DNA is TGTGCCAGCAGCCCTACCCTAGCGGCCAACACCGGGGAGCTGTTTTTT.

The chain recombines TRBV18 with TRBJ1-2; the D gene is possibly TRBD1 (5 bases). The germline V gene has CDR1 KGHSH and CDR2 LQKENI. The CDR3 runs 17 residues. Deletions cut 3 bases from V and 2 bases from J, with 19 bases between. The CDR3 DNA reads as TGTGCCAGCTCACCCGGGCAGGGTTCGTTTTCGAACTATGGCTACACCTTC. It encodes CASSPGQGSFSNYGYTF.

CDR3 sequence: CATSRVATDTQYF. The CDR3, as DNA: TGTGCCACCAGCAGAGTTGCGACAGATACGCAGTATTTT. The V and J genes are TRBV15 and TRBJ2-3; D ambiguous. Per germline, CDR1 LNHNV and CDR2 YYDKDF (reference sequence). The CDR3 is made up of 13 amino acids. V was pared by 1 base and J by 3 bases, with 5 bases between.

The gene calls are TRBV19 and TRBJ2-1; a possible D gene is TRBD2 (6 bases). This CDR3 region has 16 residues. V lost 8 bases and J 2 bases, leaving 19 bases between the germline ends. CDR1 and CDR2 (germline): LNHDA, SQIVND (reference sequence). The CDR3 nucleotides read TGTGCCAGTCAGAAGAGCGGGCCCCCAGCCTACAATGAGCAGTTCTTC. It translates to CASQKSGPPAYNEQFF.

This clone was counted only a few times. The chain combines TRBV5-1 with TRBJ2-2; 8 nucleotides agree with TRBD1. This CDR3 is 16 amino acids long. Germline trimming cut 4 bases from V and 6 bases from J; bases unmatched to any gene: 11. Germline V gene data show CDR1 as SGHRS and CDR2 as YFSETQ. The CDR3 DNA reads as TGCGCCAGCAGCGCGGGACAGGCAACCCGCGCCGGGGAGCTGTTTTTT. Amino acids: CASSAGQATRAGELFF.

The chain employs TRBV28 and TRBJ2-7; D is possibly TRBD1 (6 bases). The germline V gene encodes CDR1 MDHEN and CDR2 SYDVKM. The CDR3 extends over 16 amino acids. V was pared by 5 bases and J by 0 bases, with 17 bases between. The CDR3 region is CASSLMTGWSSYEQYF. CDR3 in DNA: TGTGCCAGCAGTCTCATGACAGGTTGGAGCTCCTACGAGCAGTACTTC.

The J gene is TRBJ2-2, the V gene TRBV24-1; D perhaps matches TRBD2 (6 bases). V lost 3 bases and J 0 bases, leaving 25 bases between the germline ends. CDR3 length: 21 residues. Germline V gene sequence: CDR1 KGHDR, CDR2 SFDVKD. CDR3 amino acids: CATSDPPGRSRRESNTGELFF. In DNA form, the CDR3 reads TGTGCCACCAGTGATCCCCCAGGAAGGTCACGGCGGGAATCGAACACCGGGGAGCTGTTTTTT.

The chain links TRBV7-9 to TRBJ1-5; D might be TRBD1 (5 bases). The CDR3 extends over 12 amino acids. Trimming stripped 4 bases from V and 5 bases from J, with 6 bases between. The germline gives CDR1 SEHNR, CDR2 FQNEAQ (reference sequence). CDR3 sequence (DNA): TGTGCCAGCAGCTCACAGGATCAGCCCCAGCATTTT. Its protein is CASSSQDQPQHF.

The chain combines TRBV28 with TRBJ2-7, with unresolved D. CDR1 MDHEN and CDR2 SYDVKM come from the germline V gene. With 7 bases removed from V and 2 bases from J, the gap between germline ends came to 15 bases. The CDR3 consists of 14 residues. CDR3 protein: CASTINSGPYEQYF. The DNA for the CDR3 is TGTGCCAGCACCATTAACTCCGGCCCCTACGAGCAGTACTTC. Full variable domain (rest looked up from reference TRBV28 and TRBJ2-7): DVKVTQSSRYLVKRTGEKVFLECVQDMDHENMFWYRQDPGLGLRLIYFSYDVKMKEKGDIPEGYSVSREKKERFSLILESASTNQTSMYLCASTINSGPYEQYFGPGTRLTVT.

This chain links TRBV30 with TRBJ2-2; 8 bases fit TRBD2. The V and J ends lost 2 bases and 5 bases, in that order; junction bases with no gene match: 7. Germline lookup yields CDR1 GTSNPN and CDR2 SVGIG (reference sequence). The CDR3 runs 15 residues. The CDR3 loop is CAWSSGSWGTGELFF. In DNA, the CDR3 is TGTGCCTGGAGTAGCGGGAGCTGGGGGACCGGGGAGCTGTTTTTT.